One sample yielded the 32 T cell receptor beta chains listed below, sequenced in a study of T cell clonotyping in hematopoietic cell transplantation. TCRdb's table, derived via immunoSEQ multiplex PCR, lists solely in-frame clones and lacks some. Of approximately 5,400 clones listed, around 83% are singletons. Time point defined: recipient sample about 28 days before transplant, after cytoreduction. This specimen consisted of peripheral blood mononuclear cells, obtained before stem cell transplant. These receptor sequences come from a man in his fifties or sixties with acute myeloid leukemia. Some clones in this sample may be carry-over from other donors' samples.

This chain joins TRBV6-1 and TRBJ1-6, with TRBD1 matching 10 bases. This CDR3 is 13 amino acids long. CDR1 MNHNS and CDR2 SASEGT come from the germline V gene. The J segment lost 15 bases and the V segment lost 6 bases, leaving 8 bases of the junction unmatched. CDR3 amino acids: CASRRQGAMNLHF. In nucleotides, the CDR3 is TGTGCCAGCAGACGACAGGGGGCCATGAACCTCCACTTT.

This rearrangement joins TRBV6-5 to TRBJ2-3, with a weak D call TRBD2 (5 bases). The V end lost 2 bases, the J end lost 6 bases, and 12 bases lay between the germline ends. In germline, CDR1 is MNHEY, CDR2 SVGAGI. CDR3 size: 14 residues. This chain's CDR3 is CASSYQRTRDTQYF. CDR3 DNA: TGTGCCAGCAGTTACCAGCGGACGAGGGATACGCAGTATTTT.

The genes are TRBV11-2 and TRBJ2-7; 7 positions match TRBD2. Germline CDR1 SGHAT, CDR2 FQNNGV. Trimming cost V 5 bases and J 3 bases; bases outside gene matches: 4. The CDR3 loop spans 13 amino acids. The CDR3: CASSPGTNYEQYF. For the CDR3, the DNA is TGTGCCAGCAGCCCTGGGACTAACTACGAGCAGTACTTC.

This chain connects TRBV11-3 to TRBJ1-1, with no clear D. Germline values: CDR1 SGHNT, CDR2 YENEEA. The V end was cut by 1 base, the J end by 0 bases, with 3 bases between. The CDR3 is 13 residues long. For the CDR3, the DNA is TGTGCCAGCAGCTTAGCCGTGAACACTGAAGCTTTCTTT. Residues: CASSLAVNTEAFF.

This chain links TRBV30 with TRBJ2-5; D not certain. Trimming took off 1 base at V and 5 bases at J, with 11 bases between the two ends. There are 13 residues in the CDR3. In germline, CDR1 is GTSNPN, CDR2 SVGIG (reference sequence). The CDR3 sequence is CAWSGPSRETQYF. CDR3 DNA: TGTGCCTGGAGTGGGCCTAGTCGGGAGACCCAGTACTTC.

There are a few counts of this clone. The V call is TRBV27, the J call TRBJ2-7; no firm D call. Germline assignment: CDR1 MNHEY and CDR2 SMNVEV (reference sequence). The CDR3 spans 13 residues. With 3 bases removed from V and 0 bases from J, the gap between germline ends came to 6 bases. The CDR3 DNA follows: TGTGCCAGCAGTTTTGACAACTCCTACGAGCAGTACTTC. This encodes CASSFDNSYEQYF.

The V call is TRBV5-1, the J call TRBJ2-3; 14 bases align to TRBD2. With 2 bases clipped from V and 0 bases from J, the junction kept 2 bases outside the gene matches. Germline loops: CDR1 SGHRS, CDR2 YFSETQ. CDR3 size: 17 residues. This CDR3 reads CASSFGTSGSSTDTQYF. The CDR3 nucleotides read TGCGCCAGCAGCTTCGGGACTAGCGGGAGTAGCACAGATACGCAGTATTTT.

J is TRBJ2-7 and V is TRBV11-2; TRBD1 aligns across 11 bases. The length of the CDR3 is 16 residues. Germline CDR1 is SGHAT and CDR2 is FQNNGV. With V trimmed by 3 bases and J by 5 bases, 9 bases remained unmatched. The CDR3 reads CASSLISGTGGNEQYF. CDR3 coding DNA: TGTGCCAGCAGCTTGATTTCCGGGACAGGGGGAAACGAGCAGTACTTC.

The chain links TRBV6-1 to TRBJ2-7, with D perhaps TRBD2 (5 bases). The germline V gene has CDR1 MNHNS and CDR2 SASEGT. This CDR3 contains 14 residues. V was trimmed by 1 base and J by 3 bases, leaving 10 bases between them. CDR3 DNA: TGTGCCAGCAGTGAAGTGAGCGGATACTACGAGCAGTACTTC. This encodes CASSEVSGYYEQYF.

The chain couples TRBV11-2 to TRBJ2-4; D call uncertain. CDR1 is SGHAT, CDR2 FQNNGV, per germline. The CDR3 is made up of 16 amino acids. Trimming left V 7 bases short and J 4 bases short, with 20 bases between. CDR3 amino acids: CASNPWLAGGKNIQYF. The CDR3 DNA is TGTGCCAGCAACCCCTGGTTAGCCGGTGGGAAAAACATTCAGTACTTC. Variable domain in full (rest from reference TRBV11-2 and TRBJ2-4): EAGVAQSPRYKIIEKRQSVAFWCNPISGHATLYWYQQILGQGPKLLIQFQNNGVVDDSQLPKDRFSAERLKGVDSTLKIQPAKLEDSAVYLCASNPWLAGGKNIQYFGAGTRLSVL.

J is TRBJ2-3 and V is TRBV6-6, with D tentatively TRBD2 (6 bases). Germline CDR1 and CDR2: MNHNY and SVGAGI (reference sequence). Deletions cut 0 bases from V and 3 bases from J, with 13 bases between. This CDR3 contains 16 residues. Here the CDR3 reads CASSYSPGLRTDTQYF. CDR3 nucleotides: TGTGCCAGCAGTTACTCTCCGGGACTGCGTACAGATACGCAGTATTTT.

This sequence joins TRBV9 and TRBJ1-1; possibly TRBD1 for D (6 bases). Trimming stripped 4 bases from V and 6 bases from J, with 16 bases between. The CDR3 spans 14 residues. Germline V gene sequence: CDR1 SGDLS, CDR2 YYNGEE. CDR3 nucleotides: TGTGCCAGCAGCCCAAGGACAGATTTAGCTGAAGCTTTCTTT. Protein: CASSPRTDLAEAFF.

The chain joins TRBV6-5 to TRBJ1-2, with a possible D match to TRBD1 (6 bases). This CDR3 has 14 amino acids. Between the trimmed V and J ends, which lost 3 bases and 4 bases, there was a span of 12 bases. Germline V gives CDR1 MNHEY, CDR2 SVGAGI. The CDR3 is CASSYQGRAYGYTF. CDR3 DNA sequence: TGTGCCAGCAGTTATCAGGGGCGGGCCTATGGCTACACCTTC.

The V call is TRBV11-1, the J call TRBJ1-2, with unresolved D. The CDR3 is made up of 14 amino acids. CDR1 and CDR2 from the germline V gene are SGHAT and FQDESV (reference sequence). Trimming stripped 5 bases from V and 5 bases from J, with 15 bases between. CDR3: CASSPGPAFYGYTF. The CDR3 region has the DNA TGTGCCAGCAGCCCCGGACCAGCCTTTTATGGCTACACCTTC.

The rearrangement links TRBV11-2 to TRBJ2-2; TRBD2 is a possible D gene (6 bases). The CDR3 covers 17 residues. In germline, CDR1 is SGHAT, CDR2 FQNNGV. V shed 0 bases and J shed 7 bases, with 18 bases lying between them. CDR3 protein: CASSLDLLGGLGGELFF. As DNA, the CDR3 is TGTGCCAGCAGCTTAGATTTACTAGGAGGGCTTGGCGGGGAGCTGTTTTTT.

This chain uses TRBV4-2 with TRBJ2-3; TRBD2 agrees at 11 bases. Germline V gene sequence: CDR1 LGHNA, CDR2 YNFKEQ. V trimming: 4 bases; J trimming: 2 bases; junction bases outside the gene matches: 5. The CDR3 spans 16 residues. This chain's CDR3 is CASSPLAGGPTDTQYF. The CDR3 DNA sequence: TGTGCCAGCAGCCCCTTAGCGGGGGGGCCCACAGATACGCAGTATTTT.

This clone was observed a single time. At one boundary the junction diverges from the germline segment, which might be a read error. This chain joins TRBV7-7 and TRBJ2-5, with D tentatively TRBD2 (5 bases). CDR1 and CDR2 from the germline V gene are SSHAT and FNYEAQ (reference sequence). The CDR3 contains 14 residues. CDR3 bases: TGTGCTAGCAGCTTAGCGACCTGGGGAGAGACCCAGTACTTC. Residues: CASSLATWGETQYF.

This rearrangement joins TRBV4-1 to TRBJ1-5; TRBD1 might be the D (5 bases). V was cut by 1 base and J by 7 bases, with 11 bases left in between. Germline CDR1 is MGHRA and CDR2 is YSYEKL. The CDR3 sequence is 14 residues long. In DNA form, the CDR3 reads TGCGCCAGCAGCCAAGGGGGGGGTACCCAGCCCCAGCATTTT. Encoded protein: CASSQGGGTQPQHF.

The chain uses TRBV5-5 and TRBJ2-2; no clear D gene. CDR1 is SGHKS and CDR2 is YYEKEE in the germline V gene (reference sequence). Trimming pared 0 bases from V and 1 base from J, leaving 10 bases between. The CDR3 consists of 16 residues. This CDR3 reads CASSLDALVNTGELFF. The CDR3 DNA reads TGTGCCAGCAGCTTGGATGCGCTAGTGAACACCGGGGAGCTGTTTTTT.

Only a few counts were recorded for this clone. The chain recombines TRBV27 with TRBJ1-2, with D possibly TRBD1 on 5 matching bases. Per germline, CDR1 MNHEY and CDR2 SMNVEV (reference sequence). The germline V and J ends were trimmed by 6 bases and 4 bases, with 18 bases remaining between them. This CDR3 has 15 amino acids. The CDR3 nucleotides read TGTGCCAGCAGCGCGGGACGGATCTCGGTCTATGGCTACACCTTC. This gives the protein CASSAGRISVYGYTF.

This chain connects TRBV25-1 to TRBJ1-1; D is possibly TRBD1 (5 bases). This CDR3 comprises 17 residues. Germline V gene lookup returns CDR1 MGHDK and CDR2 SYGVNS. V was cut by 3 bases and J by 3 bases, with 20 bases left in between. The DNA for the CDR3 is TGTGCCAGCAGTGACTTTGGGGGAGAGCCTCGGGACACTGAAGCTTTCTTT. Its protein is CASSDFGGEPRDTEAFF. The variable domain in full, with the rest retrieved from reference TRBV25-1 and TRBJ1-1, is EADIYQTPRYLVIGTGKKITLECSQTMGHDKMYWYQQDPGMELHLIHYSYGVNSTEKGDLSSESTVSRIRTEHFPLTLESARPSHTSQYLCASSDFGGEPRDTEAFFGQGTRLTVV.

V is TRBV28 and J is TRBJ2-7; D tentatively reads TRBD1 or TRBD2 (5 bases each). The CDR3 length is 14 residues. Germline values: CDR1 MDHEN, CDR2 SYDVKM. Between the trimmed V and J ends, which lost 6 bases and 1 base, there was a span of 13 bases. The CDR3 DNA reads TGTGCCAGCAGACAGAGGGGATCTTCCTACGAGCAGTACTTC. Translated, it gives CASRQRGSSYEQYF.

This rearrangement joins TRBV11-3 to TRBJ2-7; D might be TRBD1 (6 bases). The CDR3 is 14 residues long. Germline CDR1 SGHNT, CDR2 YENEEA. V was shortened by 3 bases and J by 0 bases, with 9 bases between the two germline ends. Here the CDR3 reads CASSLTGSSYEQYF. The CDR3 bases are TGTGCCAGCAGCTTGACAGGAAGCTCCTACGAGCAGTACTTC.

This chain joins TRBV9 and TRBJ2-6; D possibly matches TRBD1 or TRBD2 (5 bases each). The V and J ends lost 2 bases and 0 bases respectively, with 6 bases between them. The CDR3 length is 15 residues. Germline values: CDR1 SGDLS, CDR2 YYNGEE. The CDR3 loop is CASSVGASGANVLTF. The CDR3 DNA is TGTGCCAGCAGCGTCGGGGCCTCTGGGGCCAACGTCCTGACTTTC.

This clone was seen once. This chain links TRBV5-1 with TRBJ2-5; D may be TRBD1 (6 bases). Trimming removed 7 bases at V and 0 bases at J, with 10 bases between. The CDR3 runs 13 residues. Germline V gives CDR1 SGHRS, CDR2 YFSETQ. CDR3 sequence: CASCRDNQETQYF. The CDR3 DNA sequence: TGCGCCAGCTGCCGGGACAACCAAGAGACCCAGTACTTC.

Only a few counts were recorded for this clone. The chain links TRBV6-1 to TRBJ2-7, with 11 bases that match TRBD2. The CDR3 totals 14 residues. After removal of 6 bases from V and 2 bases from J, the junction contained 3 bases not matched to a gene. Looked up from germline, CDR1 is MNHNS and CDR2 is SASEGT. The CDR3 bases are TGTGCCAGCAGCCGGACTAGCGGGCCCTACGAGCAGTACTTC. Amino acid sequence: CASSRTSGPYEQYF.

V and J are TRBV11-2 and TRBJ2-1; 7 bases align to TRBD2. This CDR3 has 14 amino acids. The V and J ends lost 4 bases and 6 bases, in that order; junction bases with no gene match: 6. Per germline, CDR1 SGHAT and CDR2 FQNNGV. This CDR3 reads CASSSQTSFNEQFF. In nucleotides, the CDR3 is TGTGCCAGCAGCTCCCAGACTAGCTTCAATGAGCAGTTCTTC. Based on the CDR3 plus reference TRBV11-2 and TRBJ2-1, the full variable domain is EAGVAQSPRYKIIEKRQSVAFWCNPISGHATLYWYQQILGQGPKLLIQFQNNGVVDDSQLPKDRFSAERLKGVDSTLKIQPAKLEDSAVYLCASSSQTSFNEQFFGPGTRLTVL.

This clone was picked up one time. The chain has TRBV2 and TRBJ2-3, with 12 nucleotides matching TRBD1. CDR3 length: 15 residues. Germline V CDR1 and CDR2: SNHLY, FYNNEI. J gave up 4 bases and V 6 bases, and 5 bases lay outside the gene matches. The CDR3 spells CASSAGTGGPDTQYF. In DNA form, the CDR3 reads TGTGCCAGCAGCGCCGGGACAGGGGGCCCAGATACGCAGTATTTT.

This chain joins TRBV25-1 and TRBJ2-7, with D tentatively TRBD1 (6 bases). CDR3 length: 15 residues. The V end lost 3 bases, the J end lost 5 bases, and 17 bases lay between the germline ends. Germline CDR1 MGHDK, CDR2 SYGVNS. CDR3 DNA: TGTGCCAGCAGTGACCTACCCGTCGGGGACAACGAGCAGTACTTC. The encoded protein is CASSDLPVGDNEQYF.

The genes are TRBV6-5 and TRBJ2-7; tentatively, D is TRBD1 or TRBD2 (5 bases each). Germline CDR1 and CDR2: MNHEY and SVGAGI. The V gene lost 0 bases and the J gene lost 0 bases, with 6 bases spanning the gap. CDR3 length: 14 amino acids. CDR3 coding DNA: TGTGCCAGCAGTTACTCGGGGGACTCCTACGAGCAGTACTTC. Protein product: CASSYSGDSYEQYF.

This clone was observed a few times. The chain couples TRBV6-6 to TRBJ1-2, with D uncertain. CDR1 and CDR2 from the germline V gene are MNHNY and SVGAGI (reference sequence). The V end was cut by 0 bases, the J end by 6 bases, with 8 bases between. This CDR3 is built from 13 residues. CDR3 bases: TGTGCCAGCAGTTACTCGTTGCCCGATGGCTACACCTTC. Residues: CASSYSLPDGYTF.

J is TRBJ2-5 and V is TRBV5-1, with 7 positions matching TRBD2. This CDR3 spans 15 amino acids. Germline V gives CDR1 SGHRS, CDR2 YFSETQ. V gave up 0 bases and J gave up 4 bases; unmatched junction bases: 6. The CDR3 here is CASSLARGVGETQYF. The CDR3 DNA follows: TGCGCCAGCAGCTTGGCCCGGGGGGTCGGAGAGACCCAGTACTTC.